A selection of T cell receptor beta chains follows, all from one sample in a study of T cell responses to AZD1222 COVID-19 vaccine. TCRdb's table, derived via immunoSEQ multiplex PCR, lists solely in-frame clones and lacks some. The sample records 99,000 or so clones, 80% to 90% being singletons. The material was peripheral blood, obtained on day 0 of AZD1222 vaccination. The receptors shown here come from an adult in good health. Both conserved end residues are part of each CDR3. D genes are given only for firm matches. Some rows have no size entry. The others give once, few or many, or a class for an expanded clone.

V gene	clone size	D gene	J gene	CDR3 length	CDR3 DNA	CDR3 protein
TRBV4-1	NA	TRBD1	TRBJ2-7	20	TGCGCCAGCAGCCAAGGAGCTGACAGGGGGCAATCCCCCCTCCATTACGAGCAGTACTTC	CASSQGADRGQSPLHYEQYF
TRBV7-3	NA	NA	TRBJ1-1	14	TGTGCCAGCAGCTTGGGCAGCTTGAACACTGAAGCTTTCTTT	CASSLGSLNTEAFF
TRBV18	NA	NA	TRBJ1-2	17	TGTGCCAGCTCACCATCGTCTCTGCCCAATTCCCCCTATGGCTACACCTTC	CASSPSSLPNSPYGYTF
TRBV28	NA	NA	TRBJ1-3	15	TGTGCCAGCGAGCGGGGACCGGTCTCTGGAAACACCATATATTTT	CASERGPVSGNTIYF
TRBV28	once	NA	TRBJ1-1	15	TGTGCCAGCAGTGGCCCCCGGGGCCTGAACACTGAAGCTTTCTTT	CASSGPRGLNTEAFF
TRBV4-3	NA	NA	TRBJ2-1	18	TGCGCCAGCAGCCAAATCGGGCGGGCTTCTAGCTCCTACAATGAGCAGTTCTTC	CASSQIGRASSSYNEQFF
TRBV19	NA	NA	TRBJ1-5	13	TGTGCCAGTAGTATTCAGCAGGGGCAGCCCCAGCATTTT	CASSIQQGQPQHF
TRBV7-9	NA	TRBD1	TRBJ1-4	14	TGTGCCAGCAGCTTAACAGGGGGTAACGAAAAACTGTTTTTT	CASSLTGGNEKLFF
TRBV28	NA	NA	TRBJ2-1	11	TGTGCCAGCAGTTTAGCTAATGAGCAGTTCTTC	CASSLANEQFF
TRBV28	NA	NA	TRBJ1-5	14	TGTGCCAGCAGTTTTCGGCAGGGTAGGAAGCCCCAGCATTTT	CASSFRQGRKPQHF
TRBV6-5	NA	NA	TRBJ2-1	15	TGTGCCAGCAGTTTCGCAGGGTACATGGGGAATGAGCAGTTCTTC	CASSFAGYMGNEQFF
TRBV5-1	NA	NA	TRBJ2-1	14	TGCGCCAGCAGCCTGGTCGTGAGGCAGGATGAGCAGTTCTTC	CASSLVVRQDEQFF
TRBV10-3	NA	NA	TRBJ1-6	12	TGTGCCATCAGTGGGGGGAATTCACCCCTCCACTTT	CAISGGNSPLHF
TRBV6-5	NA	NA	TRBJ2-7	13	TGTGCCAGCAGGGGACGGCACCTTTACGAGCAGTACTTC	CASRGRHLYEQYF
TRBV9	NA	NA	TRBJ1-6	12	TGTGCCAGCAGTCGAGGTCCGGCGACCCTCCACTTT	CASSRGPATLHF
TRBV29-1	NA	NA	TRBJ2-7	14	TGCAGCGTTGAAGATGGGCAGGGCAGCGACGAGCAGTACTTC	CSVEDGQGSDEQYF
TRBV18	NA	NA	TRBJ2-2	13	TGTGCCAGCTCAGATTCTAGCGCCGGGGAGCTGTTTTTT	CASSDSSAGELFF
TRBV25-1	NA	NA	TRBJ2-7	11	TGTGCCAGCACGGGGGCGTACGAGCAGTACTTC	CASTGAYEQYF
TRBV3-1/TRBV3-2	NA	TRBD2	TRBJ2-7	15	TGTGCCAGCAGCCAGTCCCTAGCGGGAGTCGGCGAGCAGTACTTC	CASSQSLAGVGEQYF
TRBV2	NA	TRBD1	TRBJ1-2	15	TGTGCCACCACGAGGGGGACAGGGGTTTTCTATGGCTACACCTTC	CATTRGTGVFYGYTF